This T cell receptor (beta chain) was sequenced for a study of blood T cells in healthy people across ages. At the level of the study: Template switching recovered approximately one barcoded beta molecule for every two T cells.

This clonotype showed up just a few times. Its cognate antigen is unknown. Points from the study as a whole: The study found more naive CD4+ cells and higher diversity in long-lived than aged donors. TCR beta diversity per million T cells fell roughly linearly with age.

The use of a sample-barcoded 5' primer and a J-beta primer mix characterized a second PCR of roughly 6 to 12 cycles. Each of the cDNA molecules was tagged by a template-switch adaptor with 12 random nucleotides. One entry per CDR3 protein results from TCRdb running MiXCR on the 5' RACE reads. In the table there are over a million distinct CDR3 sequences, roughly 59% of which are singletons. CDR1 and CDR2 from the germline V gene are SGHRS and YFSETQ. V lost 0 bases and J lost 5, with 9 bases in between. CDR3 length: 14 residues. The receptor was derived from a man aged 18 to 35 in good health. The J gene is TRBJ2-1, the V gene TRBV5-1; D gene unclear. The sequencing input was blood. CDR3 loop: CASSLALNNNEQFF. The CDR3 DNA is TGCGCCAGCAGCTTGGCCCTTAACAACAATGAGCAGTTCTTC.